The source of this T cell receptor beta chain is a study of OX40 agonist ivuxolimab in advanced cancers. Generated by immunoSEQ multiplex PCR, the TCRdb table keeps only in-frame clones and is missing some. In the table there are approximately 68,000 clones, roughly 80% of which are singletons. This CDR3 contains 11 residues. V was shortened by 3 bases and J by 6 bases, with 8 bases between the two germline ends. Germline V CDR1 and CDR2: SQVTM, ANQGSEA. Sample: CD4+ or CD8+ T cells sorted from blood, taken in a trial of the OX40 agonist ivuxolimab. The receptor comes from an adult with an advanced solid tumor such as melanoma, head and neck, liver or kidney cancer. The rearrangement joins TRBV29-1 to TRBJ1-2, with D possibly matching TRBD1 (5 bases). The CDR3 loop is CSVERGDGYTF. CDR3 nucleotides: TGCAGCGTTGAGCGGGGGGATGGCTACACCTTC.